A selection of T cell receptor beta chains follows, all from one sample in a study of cytomegalovirus exposure and HLA in healthy donors. Method: immunoSEQ multiplex PCR; TCRdb's copy keeps in-frame clones and lacks some. The sample holds around 130,000 clones, 80% to 90% seen once. Sequencing was done on a sample of PBMCs. The receptors derive from a middle-aged man in good health and CMV-seronegative. CDR3s include the opening cysteine and the closing phenylalanine or tryptophan. D genes are given only for firm matches. A clone size is listed for some rows: how often the clone was seen (once, few, many), or a class if it is expanded.

clone size,V gene,CDR3 length,D gene,J gene,CDR3 protein,CDR3 DNA
NA,TRBV19,14,NA,TRBJ1-1,CASSLQGLNTEAFF,TGTGCCAGTAGTCTTCAGGGGCTGAACACTGAAGCTTTCTTT
NA,TRBV6-5,16,TRBD1,TRBJ1-2,CASSYERTGGYYGYTF,TGTGCCAGCAGTTACGAAAGGACAGGGGGCTACTATGGCTACACCTTC
NA,TRBV7-9,18,TRBD1,TRBJ1-2,CASSFYSADRARLYGYTF,TGTGCCAGCAGCTTCTACTCCGCGGACAGGGCCCGACTCTATGGCTACACCTTC
NA,TRBV30,15,TRBD1,TRBJ1-2,CAWSPGQGVSYGYTF,TGTGCCTGGAGCCCGGGACAGGGGGTTTCCTATGGCTACACCTTC
NA,TRBV5-4,14,TRBD1,TRBJ2-1,CASSRDSSYNEQFF,TGTGCCAGCAGCCGGGACAGCTCCTACAATGAGCAGTTCTTC
NA,TRBV5-6,16,NA,TRBJ2-7,CASSHTMGLDSYEQYF,TGTGCCAGCAGCCACACTATGGGACTGGACTCCTACGAGCAGTACTTC
NA,TRBV7-9,13,NA,TRBJ1-1,CASSFMDSSEAFF,TGTGCCAGCAGCTTTATGGACAGCTCTGAAGCTTTCTTT
few,TRBV7-2,15,NA,TRBJ2-5,CASSTRSGPQETQYF,TGTGCCAGCAGCACCCGAAGCGGGCCCCAGGAGACCCAGTACTTC
NA,TRBV15,15,TRBD2,TRBJ2-5,CATSNGLAGEGTQYF,TGTGCCACCAGCAATGGCCTAGCGGGGGAAGGGACCCAGTACTTC
once,TRBV5-5,15,NA,TRBJ2-2,CASSFSLAEAGELFF,TGTGCCAGCAGCTTTTCACTAGCAGAGGCCGGGGAGCTGTTTTTT
NA,TRBV7-9,18,TRBD2,TRBJ2-2,CASSLLTSGGAGTGELFF,TGTGCCAGCAGCTTATTGACTAGCGGGGGGGCCGGCACCGGGGAGCTGTTTTTT
NA,TRBV5-8,14,TRBD1,TRBJ1-2,CASRGTGTDYGYTF,TGTGCCAGCAGGGGGACAGGAACTGACTATGGCTACACCTTC
NA,TRBV5-1,16,NA,TRBJ1-1,CASQTGGGNMNTEAFF,TGCGCCAGCCAAACCGGGGGGGGGAACATGAACACTGAAGCTTTCTTT
NA,TRBV10-2,12,NA,TRBJ2-7,CASSENTYEQYF,TGCGCCAGCAGTGAAAATACCTACGAGCAGTACTTC
NA,TRBV9,15,TRBD2,TRBJ2-2,CASSRTRHPTGELFF,TGTGCCAGCAGCCGGACTAGACATCCCACCGGGGAGCTGTTTTTT
NA,TRBV19,15,NA,TRBJ2-4,CASTHTGSASHIQYF,TGTGCCAGTACCCACACAGGGTCGGCTTCCCACATTCAGTACTTC
NA,TRBV5-6,17,TRBD1,TRBJ2-6,CASSWDRGLSGANVLTF,TGTGCCAGCAGCTGGGACAGGGGCCTCTCTGGGGCCAACGTCCTGACTTTC
NA,TRBV11-1,18,TRBD1,TRBJ1-2,CASSLPPRTGVIDYGYTF,TGTGCCAGCAGCTTACCCCCCCGGACAGGGGTTATCGACTATGGCTACACCTTC
NA,TRBV19,18,TRBD2,TRBJ2-3,CASSILKVTSGSTDTQYF,TGTGCCAGTAGTATCCTCAAAGTAACTAGCGGAAGCACAGATACGCAGTATTTT
NA,TRBV6-1,12,TRBD1,TRBJ2-7,CASKDRAGEQYF,TGTGCCAGCAAAGACAGGGCGGGCGAGCAGTACTTC
NA,TRBV2,16,TRBD1,TRBJ1-1,CASSDGTGVLNTEAFF,TGTGCCAGCAGTGACGGGACAGGGGTTCTGAACACTGAAGCTTTCTTT
NA,TRBV30,16,TRBD2,TRBJ2-5,CAWNPPRAGGSETQYF,TGTGCCTGGAACCCTCCTCGAGCGGGGGGTTCGGAGACCCAGTACTTC
NA,TRBV21-1,16,NA,TRBJ1-1,CASNAHTARKDTEAFF,TGTGCCAGTAACGCCCACACGGCCAGGAAAGACACTGAAGCTTTCTTT
NA,TRBV18,14,TRBD1,TRBJ1-1,CASSSTGAVSEAFF,TGTGCCAGCTCATCAACAGGGGCGGTCTCTGAAGCTTTCTTT
once,TRBV7-9,14,NA,TRBJ1-2,CASSSHSGNYGYTF,TGTGCCAGCAGCTCCCACTCCGGTAACTATGGCTACACCTTC
NA,TRBV7-9,16,NA,TRBJ2-3,CASSLGPNRATDTQYF,TGTGCCAGCAGCTTAGGGCCCAACAGGGCCACAGATACGCAGTATTTT
NA,TRBV7-2,14,NA,TRBJ1-4,CASSPGRGGEKLFF,TGTGCCAGCAGCCCGGGGAGGGGCGGCGAAAAACTGTTTTTT
NA,TRBV10-3,14,TRBD1,TRBJ2-1,CATAPGQQDNEQFF,TGTGCCACCGCCCCGGGACAGCAAGACAATGAGCAGTTCTTC
NA,TRBV6-5,15,NA,TRBJ2-1,CASSPSSGAYNEQFF,TGTGCCAGCAGTCCCTCCTCAGGCGCCTACAATGAGCAGTTCTTC
NA,TRBV5-8,15,TRBD1,TRBJ2-7,CASSTGGQGRYEQYF,TGTGCCAGCAGCACGGGGGGACAGGGGAGGTACGAGCAGTACTTC
NA,TRBV15,15,NA,TRBJ2-3,CATSRDPLSTDTQYF,TGTGCCACCAGCAGAGATCCCCTTAGCACAGATACGCAGTATTTT
NA,TRBV9,14,NA,TRBJ1-1,CASSRGEGNTEAFF,TGTGCCAGCAGCCGGGGTGAGGGAAACACTGAAGCTTTCTTT
NA,TRBV9,14,NA,TRBJ1-1,CASSVAQGGAEAFF,TGTGCCAGCAGCGTGGCCCAAGGGGGAGCTGAAGCTTTCTTT
NA,TRBV5-1,16,TRBD1,TRBJ2-1,CASSWTGSITYNEQFF,TGCGCCAGCAGCTGGACAGGGTCGATCACCTACAATGAGCAGTTCTTC
NA,TRBV4-2,18,NA,TRBJ1-4,CASSQGVLDSGIGEKLFF,TGTGCCAGCAGCCAAGGGGTTTTGGACAGCGGCATCGGCGAAAAACTGTTTTTT
once,TRBV29-1,12,NA,TRBJ1-1,CSVLQVSTEAFF,TGCAGCGTCTTACAAGTCAGCACTGAAGCTTTCTTT
NA,TRBV5-1,15,TRBD1,TRBJ1-2,CASSRRTGDDYGYTF,TGCGCCAGCAGCCGTCGGACAGGGGATGACTATGGCTACACCTTC
NA,TRBV2,13,TRBD2,TRBJ2-5,CASSDRGGETQYF,TGTGCCAGCAGTGACCGGGGGGGAGAGACCCAGTACTTC
NA,TRBV19,13,NA,TRBJ1-5,CASSIDGEQPQHF,TGTGCCAGTAGTATCGACGGGGAACAGCCCCAGCATTTT
NA,TRBV10-1,9,NA,TRBJ1-5,CASNRPQHF,TGCGCCAGCAATAGGCCCCAGCATTTT
NA,TRBV18,15,NA,TRBJ2-3,CASSPPSERTDTQYF,TGTGCCAGCTCACCGCCTAGCGAACGCACAGATACGCAGTATTTT
NA,TRBV5-1,15,TRBD2,TRBJ2-5,CASSLGTSGAETQYF,TGCGCCAGCAGCTTAGGGACTAGCGGGGCAGAGACCCAGTACTTC
NA,TRBV7-9,11,NA,TRBJ2-7,CASSPDTEQYF,TGTGCCAGCAGCCCGGACACCGAGCAGTACTTC
NA,TRBV2,14,TRBD1,TRBJ2-7,CASSDGTGAYEQYF,TGTGCCAGCAGTGACGGGACAGGGGCCTACGAGCAGTACTTC
NA,TRBV19,12,TRBD1,TRBJ2-1,CASKSWDRADFF,TGTGCCAGTAAATCTTGGGACAGGGCTGACTTCTTC
NA,TRBV6-1,15,NA,TRBJ1-6,CASSELAGRNSPLHF,TGTGCCAGCAGTGAACTCGCCGGGAGGAATTCACCCCTCCACTTT
NA,TRBV6-6,15,TRBD1,TRBJ1-4,CASSPRGQGAEKLFF,TGTGCCAGCAGCCCCAGGGGACAGGGGGCTGAGAAACTGTTTTTT
NA,TRBV30,15,TRBD2,TRBJ2-7,CAWSHPSGGPYEQYF,TGTGCCTGGAGTCATCCTAGCGGGGGCCCCTACGAGCAGTACTTC
NA,TRBV23-1,12,NA,TRBJ2-2,CAYDIYTGELFF,TGCGCCTATGACATCTACACCGGGGAGCTGTTTTTT
NA,TRBV30,12,NA,TRBJ2-7,CAWSAPQVSAYF,TGTGCCTGGAGTGCCCCCCAGGTTTCGGCGTACTTC
once,TRBV6-1,14,NA,TRBJ1-5,CASSDRGGNQPQHF,TGTGCCAGCAGTGATCGTGGAGGGAATCAGCCCCAGCATTTT
NA,TRBV5-5,15,TRBD2,TRBJ2-7,CASSFSGGAAYEQYF,TGTGCCAGCAGCTTTAGCGGGGGGGCCGCGTACGAGCAGTACTTC
NA,TRBV19,15,TRBD2,TRBJ2-3,CASSIAGAGTDTQYF,TGTGCCAGTAGTATTGCGGGAGCCGGCACAGATACGCAGTATTTT